This T cell receptor (beta chain) was recovered during a study of cytomegalovirus exposure and HLA in healthy donors. Study observations and caveats: Analysis performed later found around 15,000 TCR beta sequences associated with HLA alleles at 0.05 false discovery rate. In a later analysis, HLA-associated beta chains showed higher expansion and lower generation probabilities than comparable chains. In an earlier analysis, about 87% or about 30%: the productive usage of most TCR beta V segments.

Details on this clone: Its cognate antigen is unknown.

This CDR3 comprises 14 residues. Trimming removed 6 bases from V and 5 bases from J; junction bases left unmatched: 9. Germline CDR1 reads KGHSH; CDR2 reads LQKENI. It was with 60 Vbeta and 13 Jbeta primers that the PCR ran. Sequencing used immunoSEQ multiplex PCR; TCRdb keeps in-frame clones, though not all of them. The listing contains over 45,000 clones. This chain uses TRBV18 with TRBJ1-2; 7 bases are a match to TRBD1. The TCR sequence derives from a woman aged 18-29 years in good health and CMV-seronegative. The sequenced sample consisted of PBMCs. DNA of the CDR3: TGTGCCAGCTCCTTGGACAGGAATAAATATGGCTACACCTTC. This encodes CASSLDRNKYGYTF.